The 22 T cell receptor beta chains reported below all come from one sample, sequenced in a study of cytomegalovirus exposure and HLA in healthy donors. Primers included in the PCR were 60 Vbeta and 13 Jbeta primers. Some clones are missing from TCRdb's copy, which holds only in-frame ones; the method was immunoSEQ multiplex PCR. The table includes approximately 150,000 clones, about 76% detected once. The sequencing sample was made of PBMCs. These receptors came from a woman in her late teens or twenties in good health and CMV-seropositive.

The rearrangement links TRBV7-9 to TRBJ2-3; 8 nucleotides line up with TRBD2. The CDR3 loop spans 16 amino acids. The germline gives CDR1 SEHNR, CDR2 FQNEAQ (reference sequence). Trimming at V came to 1 base and at J to 7 bases, leaving 10 bases not matched to a gene. The CDR3 sequence: CASSLVSGGALNTQYF. The CDR3 nucleotides read TGTGCCAGCAGCTTAGTTTCCGGGGGGGCCTTGAATACGCAGTATTTT.

The chain recombines TRBV25-1 with TRBJ1-2; TRBD1 might be the D (6 bases). This CDR3 spans 14 amino acids. The V gene's germline CDR1 is MGHDK and CDR2 SYGVNS. V shed 3 bases and J shed 6 bases, with 14 bases lying between them. CDR3 sequence (DNA): TGTGCCAGCAGTGAGTGGCAGGGGATTGATGGCTACACCTTC. Amino acids: CASSEWQGIDGYTF.

This clone was picked up a small number of times. The chain has TRBV5-1 and TRBJ2-5; 7 nucleotides line up with TRBD2. J lost 5 bases, V lost 2 bases, and 3 bases had no gene match. Germline-derived CDR1 and CDR2 are SGHRS and YFSETQ. The CDR3 covers 13 residues. This chain's CDR3 is CASSFGGGETQYF. The CDR3 coding sequence is TGCGCCAGCAGCTTCGGGGGAGGGGAGACCCAGTACTTC.

This chain links TRBV7-9 with TRBJ1-2; TRBD1 is a possible D gene (5 bases). Germline CDR1 and CDR2: SEHNR and FQNEAQ (reference sequence). The CDR3 covers 15 residues. The germline V and J ends were trimmed by 2 bases and 8 bases, with 18 bases remaining between them. CDR3 loop: CASSLMFLGGSGYTF. CDR3 DNA: TGTGCCAGCAGCTTAATGTTTTTGGGGGGAAGCGGCTACACCTTC.

This clone turned up a few times. This sequence joins TRBV16 and TRBJ1-2; 9 nucleotides match TRBD1. The V segment lost 1 base and the J segment 0 bases; nucleotides outside the gene matches: 3. In germline, CDR1 is KGHSY, CDR2 FQNENV. This CDR3 is 16 amino acids long. Here the CDR3 DNA reads TGTGCCAGCAGCCAATATAGGGACAGGGCTAACTATGGCTACACCTTC. This sequence encodes CASSQYRDRANYGYTF.

This chain uses TRBV6-1 with TRBJ2-3; tentatively, D is TRBD1 (6 bases). The CDR3 is 20 amino acids. The germline V gene encodes CDR1 MNHNS and CDR2 SASEGT. Trimming stripped 2 bases from V and 2 bases from J, with 26 bases between. CDR3 nucleotide sequence: TGTGCCAGCAGTGAAAACTATGGGCAGTGGCGTCGGGGACACACAGATACGCAGTATTTT. It specifies CASSENYGQWRRGHTDTQYF.

This sequence joins TRBV2 and TRBJ1-1, with 8 bases aligning to TRBD1. Germline CDR1 is SNHLY and CDR2 is FYNNEI. The CDR3 runs to 12 residues. J lost 8 bases, V lost 6 bases, and 5 bases had no gene match. The CDR3 sequence: CASRPRQGEAFF. The CDR3 DNA follows: TGTGCCAGCAGACCTCGACAGGGGGAAGCTTTCTTT. The full variable domain, with the rest looked up from reference TRBV2 and TRBJ1-1, is EPEVTQTPSHQVTQMGQEVILRCVPISNHLYFYWYRQILGQKVEFLVSFYNNEISEKSEIFDDQFSVERPDGSNFTLKIRSTKLEDSAMYFCASRPRQGEAFFGQGTRLTVV.

The V call is TRBV9, the J call TRBJ1-4; D is possibly TRBD1 (6 bases). Germline CDR1 SGDLS, CDR2 YYNGEE. Trimming took off 2 bases at V and 8 bases at J, with 13 bases between the two ends. The CDR3 sequence is 14 residues long. The CDR3 protein is CASSVSGTQEKLFF. CDR3 bases: TGTGCCAGCAGCGTTTCCGGGACACAAGAAAAACTGTTTTTT.

Only a few counts were recorded for this clone. The chain combines TRBV7-2 with TRBJ1-3; D call uncertain. CDR1 SGHTA and CDR2 FQGNSA come from the germline V gene. The CDR3 totals 14 residues. Trimming removed 2 bases at V and 2 bases at J, with 7 bases between. This CDR3 is CASSLSGPGNTIYF. CDR3 nucleotides: TGTGCCAGCAGCTTAAGCGGACCTGGAAACACCATATATTTT.

The V gene is TRBV11-3, the J gene TRBJ2-7; TRBD2 agrees at 8 bases. J was trimmed by 5 bases and V by 5 bases; bases with no gene match: 8. CDR3 size: 14 residues. The germline gives CDR1 SGHNT, CDR2 YENEEA. The CDR3 here is CASSPGGVHHEQYF. CDR3 DNA sequence: TGTGCCAGCAGCCCCGGGGGGGTTCATCACGAGCAGTACTTC.

This chain joins TRBV27 and TRBJ2-1; D gene ambiguous. Trimming removed 3 bases from V and 5 bases from J, with 14 bases in between. In germline, CDR1 is MNHEY, CDR2 SMNVEV (reference sequence). The CDR3 extends over 15 amino acids. The CDR3 sequence is CASSFRFATNNEQFF. The CDR3 coding sequence is TGTGCCAGCAGTTTCCGTTTCGCTACCAACAATGAGCAGTTCTTC.

This clone appeared a single time. The V and J genes are TRBV1 and TRBJ2-3; TRBD2, the table's D call, lacks a check against the DNA. TRBV1 is classified as a pseudogene. This CDR3 contains 16 residues. In DNA form, the CDR3 reads TGCACCAGCAGCCAAGAACTTGGCGGGGGGCCAGATACGCAGTATTTT. Residues: CTSSQELGGGPDTQYF.

CDR3 region: CASSIGTDRMGSPLHF. CDR3 sequence (DNA): TGTGCCAGTAGTATAGGTACGGACAGGATGGGCTCACCCCTCCACTTT. V gene TRBV19 combines with J gene TRBJ1-6; TRBD1 matches at 7 bases. From germline, CDR1 is LNHDA and CDR2 SQIVND (reference sequence). The CDR3 contains 16 residues. J gave up 10 bases and V 1 base, and 10 bases lay outside the gene matches.

V gene TRBV21-1 combines with J gene TRBJ1-2; the D call of TRBD1 is as the table states it, not checked on the DNA. TRBV21-1 is shown as a pseudogene. The CDR3 consists of 13 residues. The CDR3 sequence: CASSKLRTNGYTF. CDR3 nucleotide sequence: TGTGCCAGCAGCAAGCTGAGGACAAATGGCTACACCTTC.

The chain uses TRBV9 and TRBJ1-1, with a tentative D call TRBD1 (6 bases). The CDR3 is 14 residues long. V lost 3 bases, J lost 7 bases, and 16 bases lay in between. The germline V gene has CDR1 SGDLS and CDR2 YYNGEE. The CDR3 is CASSDVVGGREAFF. CDR3 DNA: TGTGCCAGCAGCGACGTAGTGGGGGGGCGTGAAGCTTTCTTT.

A few counts support this clone. The chain has TRBV2 and TRBJ2-6; 9 nucleotides align to TRBD1. The CDR3 has 17 amino acids. The germline gives CDR1 SNHLY, CDR2 FYNNEI. Losses at the gene ends were 6 bases for V and 1 base for J; bases not matched to a gene: 7. CDR3 sequence: CASSSGTGISGANVLTF. CDR3 in DNA: TGTGCCAGCAGCTCCGGGACAGGGATTTCTGGGGCCAACGTCCTGACTTTC.

The genes are TRBV2 and TRBJ2-4; the match to TRBD2 covers 7 bases. The CDR3 consists of 15 residues. Germline V gene sequence: CDR1 SNHLY, CDR2 FYNNEI. Losses at the gene ends were 7 bases for V and 1 base for J; bases not matched to a gene: 7. The CDR3 is CASTTGGMAKNIQYF. The CDR3 DNA sequence: TGTGCCAGCACCACCGGGGGGATGGCCAAAAACATTCAGTACTTC.

V and J are TRBV6-5 and TRBJ2-1; 13 bases fit TRBD2. CDR3 length equals 15 residues. The germline CDR1 and CDR2 sequences are MNHEY and SVGAGI. The trim removed 5 bases at V and 7 bases at J, leaving 5 bases unmatched. This CDR3 is CASSRTSGGGNEQFF. Written as DNA, the CDR3 is TGTGCCAGCAGTAGGACTAGCGGGGGTGGGAATGAGCAGTTCTTC.

Only a few counts were recorded for this clone. This chain connects TRBV18 to TRBJ2-3; 12 nucleotides align to TRBD2. V shed 2 bases, J shed 6 bases, and the junction held 6 bases outside the gene matches. This CDR3 comprises 16 residues. CDR1 is KGHSH, CDR2 LQKENI, per germline. The CDR3 sequence is CASSPSASGGADTQYF. As DNA, the CDR3 is TGTGCCAGCTCACCATCGGCTAGCGGGGGGGCCGATACGCAGTATTTT. The variable domain in full, completed from reference TRBV18 and TRBJ2-3, reads NAGVMQNPRHLVRRRGQEARLRCSPMKGHSHVYWYRQLPEEGLKFMVYLQKENIIDESGMPKERFSAEFPKEGPSILRIQQVVRGDSAAYFCASSPSASGGADTQYFGPGTRLTVL.

This chain joins TRBV2 and TRBJ2-3, with D possibly matching TRBD2 (6 bases). The germline gives CDR1 SNHLY, CDR2 FYNNEI. Trimming left V 4 bases short and J 2 bases short, with 13 bases between. This CDR3 is 15 amino acids long. The CDR3 loop reads CASSAPPGVTDTQYF. In DNA, the CDR3 is TGTGCCAGCAGTGCCCCTCCGGGAGTCACAGATACGCAGTATTTT.

V and J are TRBV6-1 and TRBJ2-5; possibly TRBD2 for D (5 bases). CDR3 length: 15 amino acids. V was shortened by 2 bases and J by 0 bases, with 10 bases between the two germline ends. Germline V gene lookup returns CDR1 MNHNS and CDR2 SASEGT. The CDR3 sequence is CASSERGSNQETQYF. The CDR3 DNA follows: TGTGCCAGCAGTGAAAGAGGGTCAAACCAAGAGACCCAGTACTTC.

The rearrangement uses TRBV2 and TRBJ2-1; no firm D call. Germline V CDR1 and CDR2: SNHLY, FYNNEI. V lost 2 bases, J lost 8 bases, and 10 bases lay in between. The CDR3 is made up of 13 amino acids. CDR3 in amino acids: CASSEIPSYEQFF. The CDR3 nucleotides read TGTGCCAGCAGTGAAATCCCCTCTTATGAGCAGTTCTTC.